These 30 T cell receptor beta chains were all obtained from the same sample, sequenced in a study of cytomegalovirus exposure and HLA in healthy donors. Primers: 60 Vbeta forward and 13 Jbeta reverse. Only in-frame clones appear in the TCRdb table, and some are missing; sequencing was by immunoSEQ multiplex PCR. The sample comprises around 150,000 clones, approximately 86% of which are singletons, and 1.5% to 2% rests with the top ten. Sequencing was performed on PBMCs. The receptor set was obtained from a woman aged 18-30 years in good health and CMV-seronegative.

The chain uses TRBV27 and TRBJ2-7; TRBD1 agrees at 7 bases. The CDR3 has 17 residues. Trimming cost V 0 bases and J 0 bases; bases outside gene matches: 8. Germline values: CDR1 MNHEY, CDR2 SMNVEV (reference sequence). The CDR3 region has the DNA TGTGCCAGCAGTTTATCTAGTGGGACAGCGTTCTCCTACGAGCAGTACTTC. Protein: CASSLSSGTAFSYEQYF.

The V and J genes are TRBV7-6 and TRBJ2-5; D may be TRBD1 (6 bases). This CDR3 is built from 15 residues. Per germline, CDR1 SGHVS and CDR2 FNYEAQ. Trimming removed 4 bases at V and 4 bases at J, with 16 bases between. CDR3 bases: TGTGCCAGCAGCTGGGGGCAGGCCAGGGGAGAGACCCAGTACTTC. Translated: CASSWGQARGETQYF.

This clone turned up a few times. This chain uses TRBV6-5 with TRBJ2-7; TRBD1 matches at 7 bases. The V and J ends lost 6 bases and 2 bases, in that order; junction bases with no gene match: 10. The CDR3 is made up of 15 amino acids. Germline-derived CDR1 and CDR2 are MNHEY and SVGAGI. CDR3 nucleotides: TGTGCCAGCAGACATCGGGACAGTGTGCCCTACGAGCAGTACTTC. This sequence encodes CASRHRDSVPYEQYF.

V and J are TRBV19 and TRBJ2-2, with 9 bases fitting TRBD1. The CDR3 has 15 residues. Germline CDR1 is LNHDA and CDR2 is SQIVND (reference sequence). V lost 10 bases and J lost 6; bases outside the gene matches: 12. The CDR3 coding sequence is TGTGCCACTTTCTCTATCGGGACAGGGCCCGGGGAGCTGTTTTTT. The encoded protein is CATFSIGTGPGELFF. The entire variable domain, with the rest obtained from reference TRBV19 and TRBJ2-2, is as follows: DGGITQSPKYLFRKEGQNVTLSCEQNLNHDAMYWYRQDPGQGLRLIYYSQIVNDFQKGDIAEGYSVSREKKESFPLTVTSAQKNPTAFYLCATFSIGTGPGELFFGEGSRLTVL.

V usage is TRBV4-1 and J usage is TRBJ2-3; possibly TRBD2 for D (5 bases). Germline CDR1 and CDR2: MGHRA and YSYEKL. The CDR3 is 15 residues long. V shed 4 bases and J shed 3 bases, with 14 bases lying between them. CDR3 residues: CASSPLGVGTDTQYF. In DNA, the CDR3 is TGCGCCAGCAGCCCGTTGGGAGTTGGGACAGATACGCAGTATTTT.

This clone was seen a handful of times. V gene TRBV27 combines with J gene TRBJ1-1; D remains unclear. CDR3 size: 13 residues. The germline V gene encodes CDR1 MNHEY and CDR2 SMNVEV (reference sequence). V was cut by 8 bases and J by 0 bases, with 10 bases left in between. The CDR3 spells CASSPRVNTEAFF. The CDR3 nucleotides are TGTGCCAGCTCCCCCCGGGTGAACACTGAAGCTTTCTTT.

The chain joins TRBV28 to TRBJ2-3; TRBD2 matches at 7 bases. This CDR3 has 15 amino acids. CDR1 is MDHEN and CDR2 is SYDVKM in the germline V gene. Trimming took 6 bases from V and 0 from J; bases not matched to a gene: 6. CDR3: CASRTWGGSTDTQYF. CDR3 nucleotide sequence: TGTGCCAGCAGGACATGGGGGGGGAGCACAGATACGCAGTATTTT.

The rearrangement joins TRBV7-2 to TRBJ2-7; TRBD1 is a possible D gene (6 bases). Germline CDR1 and CDR2: SGHTA and FQGNSA. The CDR3 runs 13 residues. V was clipped by 3 bases and J by 4 bases, with 10 bases between them. The CDR3 loop reads CASSFHRAYEQYF. CDR3 DNA: TGTGCCAGCAGCTTCCACAGGGCATACGAGCAGTACTTC.

The chain carries TRBV7-9 and TRBJ2-5; the match to TRBD1 covers 10 bases. J gave up 1 base and V 1 base, and 12 bases lay outside the gene matches. The germline V gene encodes CDR1 SEHNR and CDR2 FQNEAQ (reference sequence). The CDR3 runs to 19 residues. CDR3 coding DNA: TGTGCCAGCAGCTTAGGATGGACAGGGGGGGGAAGGGTCCAAGAGACCCAGTACTTC. This translates into CASSLGWTGGGRVQETQYF.

The chain is built from TRBV5-6 and TRBJ2-5; D is undetermined. The last part of the DNA fits TRBJ2-7 better; the J call may be wrong. The CDR3 is 13 residues long. CDR1 and CDR2 (germline): SGHDT, YYEEEE. CDR3 coding DNA: TGTGCCAGCAGCTTGGTGCCATATCACGAGCAGTACTTC. Its protein product is CASSLVPYHEQYF.

The chain carries TRBV5-4 and TRBJ1-2; maybe TRBD1 (6 bases). CDR3 length: 14 residues. Per germline, CDR1 SGHNT and CDR2 YYREEE (reference sequence). Trimming stripped 0 bases from V and 3 bases from J, with 9 bases between. The CDR3: CASSLEQGDYGYTF. The DNA for the CDR3 is TGTGCCAGCAGCTTGGAACAGGGAGACTATGGCTACACCTTC.

The chain is built from TRBV19 and TRBJ1-5; 7 bases fit TRBD1. The germline V gene encodes CDR1 LNHDA and CDR2 SQIVND (reference sequence). V lost 6 bases to trimming and J lost 0 bases; unmatched junction nucleotides: 11. This CDR3 comprises 17 residues. The CDR3 sequence: CASSWKQGGYSNQPQHF. As DNA, the CDR3 is TGTGCCAGTAGCTGGAAGCAGGGGGGATATAGCAATCAGCCCCAGCATTTT.

The CDR3 loop reads CSVEDRSGRGHEQFF. The CDR3 DNA is TGCAGCGTTGAAGATCGTAGCGGGAGGGGCCATGAGCAGTTCTTC. The chain couples TRBV29-1 to TRBJ2-1; 11 positions match TRBD2. Germline values: CDR1 SQVTM, CDR2 ANQGSEA. V shed 0 bases and J 8 bases; nucleotides not matched to a gene: 6. The CDR3 sequence is 15 residues long.

The chain has TRBV27 and TRBJ2-3; 14 bases line up with TRBD2. V gave up 4 bases and J gave up 5 bases; unmatched junction bases: 11. In germline, CDR1 is MNHEY, CDR2 SMNVEV (reference sequence). The CDR3 contains 18 residues. The DNA for the CDR3 is TGTGCCAGCAGTTGGGGTTTGACTAGCGGGAGGGCCGGAGATACGCAGTATTTT. Translated, it gives CASSWGLTSGRAGDTQYF.

This clone appeared a few times. V is TRBV28 and J is TRBJ1-4; the D gene is possibly TRBD1 (5 bases). The V gene's germline CDR1 is MDHEN and CDR2 SYDVKM. V lost 2 bases and J 3 bases, leaving 13 bases between the germline ends. CDR3 size: 16 residues. CDR3 in amino acids: CASSLKGFSANEKLFF. The CDR3 nucleotides are TGTGCCAGCAGTTTAAAGGGGTTTTCGGCTAATGAAAAACTGTTTTTT.

The genes are TRBV7-9 and TRBJ2-2; possible D gene TRBD2, 5 bases. Germline CDR1 SEHNR, CDR2 FQNEAQ (reference sequence). This CDR3 is built from 14 residues. V shed 5 bases and J shed 2 bases, with 9 bases lying between them. This chain's CDR3 is CASSLSGNTGELFF. CDR3 DNA: TGTGCCAGCAGCCTGAGCGGAAACACCGGGGAGCTGTTTTTT.

This chain joins TRBV5-1 and TRBJ2-2, with D maybe TRBD2 (6 bases). The CDR3 runs 16 residues. CDR1 and CDR2 (germline): SGHRS, YFSETQ. Trimming stripped 5 bases from V and 4 bases from J, with 18 bases between. The CDR3 DNA is TGCGCCAGCAGAACTGGGTTATCTAGCGCCACCGGGGAGCTGTTTTTT. Translating it yields CASRTGLSSATGELFF.

Worth noting for this clone: This same CDR3 is encoded by further DNA sequences in the sample. This rearrangement joins TRBV5-1 to TRBJ2-1; no firm D call. V shed 0 bases and J shed 3 bases, with 10 bases lying between them. Germline V gives CDR1 SGHRS, CDR2 YFSETQ. The CDR3 extends over 15 amino acids. As DNA, the CDR3 is TGCGCCAGCAGCTTGGGTTTAGCCCTCTACAATGAGCAGTTCTTC. Amino acids: CASSLGLALYNEQFF.

This clone was seen once. The chain is built from TRBV27 and TRBJ2-7, with TRBD2 matching 9 bases. This CDR3 is 15 amino acids long. Trimming cost V 3 bases and J 5 bases; bases outside gene matches: 8. Germline V gene data show CDR1 as MNHEY and CDR2 as SMNVEV (reference sequence). The CDR3 region has the DNA TGTGCCAGCAGTTTTTCTATAGCGGGAGCGGACGAGCAGTACTTC. Translated: CASSFSIAGADEQYF.

The CDR3 region is CASSLRQSNIQYF. CDR3 sequence (DNA): TGTGCCAGCAGCTTAAGACAGTCAAACATTCAGTACTTC. The rearrangement uses TRBV5-6 and TRBJ2-4; possible D gene TRBD1, 5 bases. There are 13 residues in the CDR3. Trimming took 2 bases from V and 6 from J, leaving 9 bases between them. In germline, CDR1 is SGHDT, CDR2 YYEEEE. The variable domain in full, with the rest retrieved from reference TRBV5-6 and TRBJ2-4, is DAGVTQSPTHLIKTRGQQVTLRCSPKSGHDTVSWYQQALGQGPQFIFQYYEEEERQRGNFPDRFSGHQFPNYSSELNVNALLLGDSALYLCASSLRQSNIQYFGAGTRLSVL.

This clone was recorded once. The chain is built from TRBV19 and TRBJ2-2, with 7 bases matching TRBD1. The CDR3 covers 14 residues. V lost 9 bases and J lost 0; bases outside the gene matches: 4. Germline CDR1 and CDR2: LNHDA and SQIVND (reference sequence). CDR3 amino acids: CASFDRANTGELFF. The CDR3 nucleotides are TGTGCCAGCTTTGACAGGGCGAACACCGGGGAGCTGTTTTTT.

This chain uses TRBV15 with TRBJ1-3; D may be TRBD1 (5 bases). V lost 0 bases to trimming and J lost 2 bases, with 11 bases between them. This CDR3 has 16 residues. Germline assignment: CDR1 LNHNV and CDR2 YYDKDF (reference sequence). CDR3 bases: TGTGCCACCAGCAGAGATTCAGGGATCGCTGGAAACACCATATATTTT. Amino acids: CATSRDSGIAGNTIYF.

This clone was seen just once. V and J are TRBV7-8 and TRBJ2-3, with D possibly matching TRBD2 (6 bases). The CDR3 is made up of 15 amino acids. Germline lookup yields CDR1 SGHVS and CDR2 FQNEAQ. Deletions cut 5 bases from V and 0 bases from J, with 12 bases between. The CDR3 protein is CASSPRRVSTDTQYF. CDR3 DNA: TGTGCCAGCAGCCCTCGGAGGGTGAGCACAGATACGCAGTATTTT.

The chain employs TRBV27 and TRBJ2-2; possibly TRBD1 for D (6 bases). Looked up from germline, CDR1 is MNHEY and CDR2 is SMNVEV (reference sequence). The germline V and J ends were trimmed by 4 bases and 7 bases, with 10 bases remaining between them. This CDR3 contains 13 residues. CDR3 region: CASSWGLSGELFF. CDR3 DNA: TGTGCCAGCAGTTGGGGGCTGAGCGGGGAGCTGTTTTTT.

This clone was observed a handful of times. The chain links TRBV6-5 to TRBJ2-1; TRBD2 agrees at 10 bases. V shed 10 bases and J 3 bases; nucleotides not matched to a gene: 3. The CDR3 loop spans 13 amino acids. Germline lookup yields CDR1 MNHEY and CDR2 SVGAGI. DNA for the CDR3: TGTGCCACCCGGACTAGCGGCTACAATGAGCAGTTCTTC. Protein: CATRTSGYNEQFF.

This chain joins TRBV9 and TRBJ2-5; unclear D gene. The CDR3 is made up of 13 amino acids. V shed 0 bases and J shed 2 bases, with 5 bases lying between them. Germline-derived CDR1 and CDR2 are SGDLS and YYNGEE. The CDR3 loop is CASSVGLQETQYF. CDR3 nucleotide sequence: TGTGCCAGCAGCGTAGGGCTTCAAGAGACCCAGTACTTC.

The chain has TRBV27 and TRBJ2-1; TRBD1 aligns across 9 bases. The CDR3 has 14 residues. Germline-derived CDR1 and CDR2 are MNHEY and SMNVEV (reference sequence). V lost 6 bases to trimming and J lost 2 bases; unmatched junction nucleotides: 2. CDR3: CASRWTGAYNEQFF. The CDR3 DNA follows: TGTGCCAGCAGATGGACAGGGGCCTACAATGAGCAGTTCTTC.

The chain has TRBV7-6 and TRBJ1-2; possibly TRBD1 for D (6 bases). CDR3 length equals 18 residues. Trimming removed 5 bases from V and 0 bases from J, with 22 bases in between. Per the germline V gene, CDR1 is SGHVS and CDR2 is FNYEAQ. CDR3 in DNA: TGTGCCAGCAGCCCCTCCGGGGGGGCAGCCACTTCTAACTATGGCTACACCTTC. It encodes CASSPSGGAATSNYGYTF.

This chain joins TRBV10-1 and TRBJ2-4, with TRBD2 matching over 14 bases. The CDR3 runs 19 residues. In germline, CDR1 is WNHNN, CDR2 SYGVQD (reference sequence). V lost 4 bases and J lost 1; bases outside the gene matches: 9. The CDR3 loop is CASSAPGTSGRKAKNIQYF. The DNA of the CDR3 is TGCGCCAGCAGTGCACCCGGGACTAGCGGGAGAAAGGCCAAAAACATTCAGTACTTC.

The chain couples TRBV11-2 to TRBJ1-2; 9 bases match TRBD1. The CDR3 totals 14 residues. CDR1 is SGHAT and CDR2 is FQNNGV in the germline V gene. J lost 8 bases, V lost 6 bases, and 10 bases had no gene match. The CDR3 protein is CASRALQGAGGYTF. DNA for the CDR3: TGTGCCAGCAGGGCGTTACAGGGGGCAGGGGGCTACACCTTC.